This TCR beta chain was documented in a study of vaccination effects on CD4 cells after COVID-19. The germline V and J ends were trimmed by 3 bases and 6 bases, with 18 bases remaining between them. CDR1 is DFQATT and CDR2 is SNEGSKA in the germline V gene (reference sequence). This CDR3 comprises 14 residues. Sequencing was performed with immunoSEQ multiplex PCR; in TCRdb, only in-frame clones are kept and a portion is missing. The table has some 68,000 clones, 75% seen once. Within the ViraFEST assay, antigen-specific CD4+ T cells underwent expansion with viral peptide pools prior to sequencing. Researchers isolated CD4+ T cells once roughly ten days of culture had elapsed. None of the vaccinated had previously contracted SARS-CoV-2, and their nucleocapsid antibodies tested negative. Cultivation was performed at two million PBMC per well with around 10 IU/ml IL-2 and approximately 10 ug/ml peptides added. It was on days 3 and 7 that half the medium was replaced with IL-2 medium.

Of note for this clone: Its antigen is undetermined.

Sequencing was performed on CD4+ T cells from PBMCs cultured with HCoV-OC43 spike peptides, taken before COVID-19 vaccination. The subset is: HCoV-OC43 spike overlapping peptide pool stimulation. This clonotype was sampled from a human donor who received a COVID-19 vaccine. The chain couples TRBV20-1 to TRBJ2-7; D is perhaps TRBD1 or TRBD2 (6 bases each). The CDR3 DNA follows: TGCAGTGCTAGTCCCGGGGGCTCTATTAGCGAGCAGTACGTC. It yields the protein CSASPGGSISEQYV.